This TCR beta chain was captured in a study of shared clonotypes between healthy human individuals (TCRdb year 2020). Regarding the study in general: The cohort comprised a couple of women and a few men aged 18 to 49 years. Blood TCR repertoires of roughly five healthy adults were deeply sequenced to estimate repertoire size and the extent of clonotype sharing between individuals. To increase sequencing depth and limit assay-specific biases, different laboratories used diverse techniques to prepare libraries and sequence TCR repertoires. Per donor, three plates each were used for CD4 naive and CD4 memory, two for CD8 naive, and one for CD8 memory. Between about 0.94 and 8.9 billion PBMCs per donor were obtained by leukapheresis.

For this clone: Its target antigen remains unknown. No base-level quality is on record; no much larger clone is a single base apart.

Healthy HIV-negative adults with no recently reported acute infections or vaccinations were included as donors. All donors were Caucasian adults living in Nashville, Tennessee, USA. Magnetic negative selection was used to enrich CD4+ T cells, after which naive cells were positively selected on CD45RA and the negative fraction became the memory subset. After blood collection by leukapheresis, PBMCs were isolated using Ficoll-Histopaque density gradient centrifugation and then cryopreserved in the vapor phase of liquid nitrogen. Analytical flow cytometry was used to check the purity and quantity of every magnetically sorted T cell population. Genomic DNA was isolated from each sorted fraction and quantified by UV absorbance on a Nanodrop 2000c. Here is what the overall study found, with its caveats: Based on pairwise subsampling, the degree of clonotype sharing among donors was expected to be affected by sequencing depth. Estimated clonotype richness was generally larger for naive than for memory subsets. When several donors were compared, the shared fraction of clonotypes was about 5.5% for naive CD4, approximately 3.5% for naive CD8, 2.3% for memory CD4, and approximately 0.4% for memory CD8. Higher generation probabilities were observed for clonotypes shared by all four sorted-subset donors than for non-shared clonotypes. Only blood was sampled, and tissue TCR repertoires likely differ from those in blood. Even with the large sequencing depth, rarefaction of the sorted-subset datasets indicated that sequencing was incomplete. Because the study included a small number of donors, the genetic and exposure-history diversity represented was limited.

Using the deep immunoSEQ assay, multiplex PCR amplified TCR CDR3 regions from genomic DNA. For each cell subset, the extracted genomic DNA was distributed evenly across all wells of several immunoSEQ 96-well plates, and each plate served as one replicate. For sorted subsets, approximately 0.2 ug of genomic DNA, equivalent to roughly 33,000 T cell genomes, went into each replicate PCR. Purified libraries were quantified with a Qubit 3.0 fluorometer, sized on a Bioanalyzer 2100, and re-quantified with the KAPA Library Quantification kit. Each immunoSEQ 96-well plate was sequenced on its own single-read 150-cycle Illumina NextSeq 550 flow cell. Regarding the original processing steps: Because the immunoSEQ output included only junctional sequences and no quality scores, the filtering could not be the same as the filtering used for full-length reads. To assign V/J genes and CDR3, sequences were annotated against IMGT germline references using PyIR, a Python wrapper for IgBLAST v1.9. Any read was removed if the V/J assignment was weak (E-value above 1e-6), the CDR3 was missing, or the read contained stop codons, out-of-frame junctions, or ambiguous translated residues. V3J clonotypes were defined as sequences sharing the same inferred V gene, J gene, and CDR3 amino acid sequence. The percentage overlap between two repertoires was calculated by dividing the number of shared unique clonotypes by the size of the smaller repertoire. Repertoire richness was assessed with RTK rarefaction, the Chao1 estimator, and Recon v2.1 estimates of unobserved clonotypes. OLGA was used to compute generation probabilities for all TCRbeta clonotypes that the gDNA method yielded from a few donors. This immuneACCESS table, as held by TCRdb, lists in-frame sequences with V and J called but not all clones. Of the missing ones, under half trace to an unresolved V gene in checked studies; the others have no known cause. V and J calls and clone size follow that table, whereas D and trimming were derived from the DNA. For this sample there are 2 million to 3 million clones; approximately 94% appear just once. Together, the top ten hold 0.36% of the sample.

The clonotype originates from a man younger than 35 in good health. Some clones in this sample may be carry-over from other donors' samples. The sequencing sample was made of naive CD4+ T cells from PBMCs. The meaning of the sample's cell subset or site label: CD45RA+ positively selected.

The CDR3 protein: CASSLGQSTDTQYF. The DNA is TGTGCCAGCAGCTTAGGACAGAGCACAGATACGCAGTATTTT. The chain links TRBV7-6 with TRBJ2-3, and the D gene may be TRBD1, 5 bases matching. CDR1 and CDR2, looked up from the germline V gene, are SGHVS and FNYEAQ. V is reduced by 1 base and J by 0 bases, leaving a spacing of 5 bases between them. The CDR3 has 14 amino acids, counting the end cysteine and phenylalanine. Here the CDR3 DNA is all that survives: 42 bases in frame from base 1. Extended through the reference TRBV7-6 and TRBJ2-3 proteins, this CDR3 yields the full variable domain: GAGVSQSPRYKVTKRGQDVALRCDPISGHVSLYWYRQALGQGPEFLTYFNYEAQQDKSGLPNDRFSAERPEGSISTLTIQRTEQRDSAMYRCASSLGQSTDTQYFGPGTRLTVL.